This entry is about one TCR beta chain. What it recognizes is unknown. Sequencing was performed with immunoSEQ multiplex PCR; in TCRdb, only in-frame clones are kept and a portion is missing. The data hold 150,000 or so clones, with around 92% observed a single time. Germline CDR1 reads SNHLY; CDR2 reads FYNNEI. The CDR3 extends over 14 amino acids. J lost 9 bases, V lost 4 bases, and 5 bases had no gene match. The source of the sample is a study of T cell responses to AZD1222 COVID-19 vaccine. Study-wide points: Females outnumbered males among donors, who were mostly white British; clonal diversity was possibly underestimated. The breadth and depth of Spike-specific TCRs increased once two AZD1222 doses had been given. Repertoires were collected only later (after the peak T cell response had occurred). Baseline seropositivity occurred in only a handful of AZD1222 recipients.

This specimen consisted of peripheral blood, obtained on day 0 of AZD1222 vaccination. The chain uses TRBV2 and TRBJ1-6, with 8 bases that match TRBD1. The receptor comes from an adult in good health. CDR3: CASSGDRNGSPLHF. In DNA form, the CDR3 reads TGTGCCAGCAGTGGGGACAGGAATGGTTCACCCCTCCACTTT.